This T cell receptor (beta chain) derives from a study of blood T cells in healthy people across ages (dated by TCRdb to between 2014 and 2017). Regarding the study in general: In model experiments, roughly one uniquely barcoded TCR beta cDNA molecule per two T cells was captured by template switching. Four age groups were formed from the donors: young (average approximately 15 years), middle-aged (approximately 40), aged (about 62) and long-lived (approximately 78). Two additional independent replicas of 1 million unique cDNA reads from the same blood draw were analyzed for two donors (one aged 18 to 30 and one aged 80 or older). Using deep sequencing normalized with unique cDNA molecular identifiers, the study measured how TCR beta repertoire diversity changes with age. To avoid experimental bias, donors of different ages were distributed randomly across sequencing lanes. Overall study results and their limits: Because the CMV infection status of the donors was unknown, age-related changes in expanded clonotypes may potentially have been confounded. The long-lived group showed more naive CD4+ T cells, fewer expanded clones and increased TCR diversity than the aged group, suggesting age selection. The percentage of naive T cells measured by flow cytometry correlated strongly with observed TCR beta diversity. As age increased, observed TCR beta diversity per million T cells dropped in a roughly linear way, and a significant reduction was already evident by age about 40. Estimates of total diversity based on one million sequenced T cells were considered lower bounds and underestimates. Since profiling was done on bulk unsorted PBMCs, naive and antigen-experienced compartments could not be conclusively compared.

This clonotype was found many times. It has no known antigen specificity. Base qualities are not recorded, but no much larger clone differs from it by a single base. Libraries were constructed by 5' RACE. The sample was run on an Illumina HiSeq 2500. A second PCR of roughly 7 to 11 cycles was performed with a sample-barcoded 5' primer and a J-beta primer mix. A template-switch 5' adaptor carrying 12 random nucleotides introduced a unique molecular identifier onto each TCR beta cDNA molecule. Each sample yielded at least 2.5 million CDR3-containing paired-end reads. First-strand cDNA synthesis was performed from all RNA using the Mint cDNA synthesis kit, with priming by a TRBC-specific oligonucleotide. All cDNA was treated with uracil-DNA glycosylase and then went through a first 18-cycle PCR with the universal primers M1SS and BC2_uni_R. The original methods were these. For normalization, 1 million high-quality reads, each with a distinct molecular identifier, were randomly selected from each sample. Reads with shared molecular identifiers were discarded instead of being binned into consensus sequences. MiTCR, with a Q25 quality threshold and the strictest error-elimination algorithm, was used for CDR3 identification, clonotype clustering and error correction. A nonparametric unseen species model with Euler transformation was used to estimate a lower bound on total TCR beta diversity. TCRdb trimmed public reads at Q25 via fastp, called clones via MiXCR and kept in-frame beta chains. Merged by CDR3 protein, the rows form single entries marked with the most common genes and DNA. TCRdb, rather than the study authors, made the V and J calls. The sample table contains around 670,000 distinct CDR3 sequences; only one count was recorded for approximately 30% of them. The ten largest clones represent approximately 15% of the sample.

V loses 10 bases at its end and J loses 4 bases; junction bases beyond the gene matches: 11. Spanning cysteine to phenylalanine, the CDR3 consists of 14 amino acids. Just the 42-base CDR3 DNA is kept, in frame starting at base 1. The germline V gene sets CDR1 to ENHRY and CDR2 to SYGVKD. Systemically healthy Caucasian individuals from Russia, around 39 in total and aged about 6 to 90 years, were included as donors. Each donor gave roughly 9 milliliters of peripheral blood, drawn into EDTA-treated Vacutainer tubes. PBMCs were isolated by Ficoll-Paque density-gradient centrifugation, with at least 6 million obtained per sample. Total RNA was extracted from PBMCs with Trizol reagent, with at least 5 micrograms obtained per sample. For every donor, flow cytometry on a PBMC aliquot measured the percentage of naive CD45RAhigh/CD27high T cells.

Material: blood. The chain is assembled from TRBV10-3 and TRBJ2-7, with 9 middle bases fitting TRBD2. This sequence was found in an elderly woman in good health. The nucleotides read TGTGCCACCGTAAGAGCGGGGGGCACGTACGAGCAGTACTTC. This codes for CATVRAGGTYEQYF.